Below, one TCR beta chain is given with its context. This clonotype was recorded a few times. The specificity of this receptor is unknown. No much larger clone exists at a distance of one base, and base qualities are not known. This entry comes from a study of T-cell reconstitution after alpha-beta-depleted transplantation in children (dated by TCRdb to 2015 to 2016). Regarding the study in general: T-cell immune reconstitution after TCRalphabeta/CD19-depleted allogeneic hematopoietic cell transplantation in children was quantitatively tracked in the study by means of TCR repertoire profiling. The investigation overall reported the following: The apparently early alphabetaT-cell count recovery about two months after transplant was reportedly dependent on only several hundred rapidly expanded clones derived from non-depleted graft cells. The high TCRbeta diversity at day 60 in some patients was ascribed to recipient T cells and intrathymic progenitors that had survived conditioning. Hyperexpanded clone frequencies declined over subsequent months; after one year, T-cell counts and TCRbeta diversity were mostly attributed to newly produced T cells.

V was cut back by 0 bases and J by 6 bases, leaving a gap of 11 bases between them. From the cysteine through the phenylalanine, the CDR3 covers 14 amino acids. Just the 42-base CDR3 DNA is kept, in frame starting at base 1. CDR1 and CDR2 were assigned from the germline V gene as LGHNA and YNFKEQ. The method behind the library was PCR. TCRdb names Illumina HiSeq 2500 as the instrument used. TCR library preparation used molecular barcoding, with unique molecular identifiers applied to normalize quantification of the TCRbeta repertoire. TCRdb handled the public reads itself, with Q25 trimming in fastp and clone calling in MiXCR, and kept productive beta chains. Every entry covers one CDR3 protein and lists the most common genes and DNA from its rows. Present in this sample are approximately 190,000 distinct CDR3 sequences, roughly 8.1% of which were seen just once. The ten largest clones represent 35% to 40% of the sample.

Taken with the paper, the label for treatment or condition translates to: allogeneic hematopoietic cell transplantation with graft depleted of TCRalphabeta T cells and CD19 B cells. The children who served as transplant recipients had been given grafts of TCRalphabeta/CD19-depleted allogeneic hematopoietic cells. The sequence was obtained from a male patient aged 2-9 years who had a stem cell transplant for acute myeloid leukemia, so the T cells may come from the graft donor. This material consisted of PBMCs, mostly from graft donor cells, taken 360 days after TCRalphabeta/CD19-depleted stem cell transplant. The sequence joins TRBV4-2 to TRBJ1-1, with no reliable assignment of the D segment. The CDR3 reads CASSQDLRSPEAFF. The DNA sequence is TGTGCCAGCAGCCAAGATCTCCGGAGCCCTGAAGCTTTCTTT.